These 20 T cell receptor beta chains were all obtained from the same sample, sequenced in a study of cytomegalovirus exposure and HLA in healthy donors. Vbeta (60) and Jbeta (13) primers were used in the PCR. Repertoires were generated with immunoSEQ multiplex PCR, while TCRdb's copy carries only in-frame clones and drops some. The top ten hold around 1.9% of the sample, which has about 190,000 clones, 65% to 85% seen once. Material for sequencing was PBMCs. All receptors come from a man aged 18 to 30 in good health and CMV-seronegative.

This clone was recorded only once. The V and J genes are TRBV5-3 and TRBJ2-2, with unresolved D. TRBV5-3 is classed as an ORF, of uncertain function. With 2 bases removed from V and 0 bases from J, the gap between germline ends came to 5 bases. The CDR3 has 14 amino acids. CDR3 sequence reads: CARSLTANTGELFF. In DNA, the CDR3 is TGTGCCAGAAGCTTAACAGCGAACACCGGGGAGCTGTTTTTT.

The V gene is TRBV14, the J gene TRBJ2-2; D call uncertain. The CDR3 extends over 15 amino acids. Germline assignment: CDR1 SGHDN and CDR2 FVKESK. V was trimmed by 3 bases and J by 4 bases, leaving 12 bases between them. The CDR3 region has the DNA TGTGCCAGCAGCCAGCGGCTTATTGGCACCGGGGAGCTGTTTTTT. It specifies CASSQRLIGTGELFF.

V gene TRBV29-1 combines with J gene TRBJ1-1, with 10 bases lining up with TRBD1. V shed 7 bases and J 6 bases; nucleotides not matched to a gene: 8. CDR1 SQVTM and CDR2 ANQGSEA come from the germline V gene. The CDR3 covers 13 residues. The CDR3 nucleotides are TGCAGCGCTAAGACAGGGGGCTCTTCTGAAGCTTTCTTT. This codes for CSAKTGGSSEAFF.

The rearrangement uses TRBV7-9 and TRBJ2-7; 7 nucleotides align to TRBD1. The CDR3 has 14 residues. Germline assignment: CDR1 SEHNR and CDR2 FQNEAQ (reference sequence). V trimming: 3 bases; J trimming: 3 bases; junction bases outside the gene matches: 5. CDR3 sequence reads: CASSFSGQNYEQYF. The CDR3, as DNA: TGTGCCAGCAGCTTTTCGGGACAGAACTACGAGCAGTACTTC.

The chain is built from TRBV4-3 and TRBJ2-1; 8 bases fit TRBD1. The V gene end was trimmed by 0 bases and the J gene end by 3 bases; junction bases not matched to a gene: 13. Per the germline V gene, CDR1 is LGHNA and CDR2 is YSLEER. The length of the CDR3 is 19 residues. The CDR3 bases are TGCGCCAGCAGCCAAGATGCCCAGGGGGCGTACCCCCTCTACAATGAGCAGTTCTTC. This sequence encodes CASSQDAQGAYPLYNEQFF.

V gene TRBV5-8 combines with J gene TRBJ1-1, with D possibly TRBD1 on 6 matching bases. The CDR3 covers 15 residues. Germline-derived CDR1 and CDR2 are SGHTS and YDEGEE. Trimming cost V 2 bases and J 4 bases, with 15 bases left between them. The CDR3 protein is CASSFRGHRSTEAFF. Written as DNA, the CDR3 is TGTGCCAGCAGCTTCCGGGGACATCGGAGCACTGAAGCTTTCTTT.

The chain couples TRBV29-1 to TRBJ2-7; D possibly corresponds to TRBD2 (6 bases). CDR1 SQVTM and CDR2 ANQGSEA come from the germline V gene. Deletions cut 2 bases from V and 0 bases from J, with 17 bases between. This CDR3 spans 16 amino acids. The CDR3 loop is CSVEMLRGGRSYEQYF. In DNA, the CDR3 is TGCAGCGTTGAAATGTTAAGGGGAGGCCGCTCCTACGAGCAGTACTTC.

The chain combines TRBV4-3 with TRBJ1-6, with D possibly being TRBD1 (6 bases). The V end was cut by 0 bases, the J end by 10 bases, with 16 bases between. The CDR3 extends over 16 amino acids. CDR1 is LGHNA and CDR2 is YSLEER in the germline V gene. As DNA, the CDR3 is TGCGCCAGCAGCCAAGATGGGGGCAGGGTAGTCTCACCCCTCCACTTT. This gives the protein CASSQDGGRVVSPLHF.

As to this clone: At the DNA level, this CDR3 is encoded by other sequences in the same sample as well. The chain couples TRBV6-4 to TRBJ2-3; D is ambiguous. V was shortened by 0 bases and J by 3 bases, with 10 bases between the two germline ends. The CDR3 runs 15 residues. Germline V lookup: CDR1 MRHNA, CDR2 SNTAGT. The CDR3 loop reads CASSDSTRGTDTQYF. CDR3 in DNA: TGTGCCAGCAGTGACTCTACTCGCGGTACAGATACGCAGTATTTT.

The genes are TRBV7-8 and TRBJ2-7; 13 nucleotides agree with TRBD2. The CDR3 has 15 residues. Germline V gene data show CDR1 as SGHVS and CDR2 as FQNEAQ. J lost 4 bases, V lost 6 bases, and 6 bases had no gene match. Here the CDR3 reads CASRSWTSGSYEQYF. The CDR3 bases are TGTGCCAGCAGGAGCTGGACTAGCGGGAGTTACGAGCAGTACTTC. Variable domain in full (rest from reference TRBV7-8 and TRBJ2-7): GAGVSQSPRYKVAKRGQDVALRCDPISGHVSLFWYQQALGQGPEFLTYFQNEAQLDKSGLPSDRFFAERPEGSVSTLKIQRTQQEDSAVYLCASRSWTSGSYEQYFGPGTRLTVT.

The genes are TRBV5-1 and TRBJ2-7, with TRBD2 matching over 8 bases. The V and J ends lost 4 bases and 1 base, in that order; junction bases with no gene match: 1. Germline V gives CDR1 SGHRS, CDR2 YFSETQ. The CDR3 has 13 residues. The CDR3 protein is CASSREGSYEQYF. In DNA, the CDR3 is TGCGCCAGCAGCCGGGAGGGGTCCTACGAGCAGTACTTC.

The chain joins TRBV7-9 to TRBJ2-4; TRBD2 might be the D (6 bases). The V end was cut by 5 bases, the J end by 15 bases, with 17 bases between. Germline V lookup: CDR1 SEHNR, CDR2 FQNEAQ (reference sequence). The CDR3 contains 12 residues. The CDR3 DNA follows: TGTGCCAGCAGCCCAATGGGACTTTTGCGGTACTTC. As protein: CASSPMGLLRYF.

The rearrangement joins TRBV28 to TRBJ2-5, with 9 bases aligning to TRBD2. J gave up 1 base and V 1 base, and 1 base lay outside the gene matches. CDR3 length: 15 residues. In germline, CDR1 is MDHEN, CDR2 SYDVKM. The CDR3 sequence is CASSLLREGQETQYF. The CDR3 nucleotides read TGTGCCAGCAGTTTATTGCGGGAGGGCCAAGAGACCCAGTACTTC.

This sequence joins TRBV5-8 and TRBJ2-3; 7 nucleotides match TRBD1. V shed 0 bases, J shed 6 bases, and the junction held 10 bases outside the gene matches. Germline V lookup: CDR1 SGHTS, CDR2 YDEGEE. The CDR3 consists of 16 residues. As DNA, the CDR3 is TGTGCCAGCAGCTTGGGGGGACAGCCCGCAGCGGATACGCAGTATTTT. Encoded protein: CASSLGGQPAADTQYF.

The sample holds a few counts of this clone. The rearrangement links TRBV5-6 to TRBJ2-1, with a weak D call TRBD2 (5 bases). The V end lost 3 bases, the J end lost 4 bases, and 14 bases lay between the germline ends. Germline assignment: CDR1 SGHDT and CDR2 YYEEEE. This CDR3 has 15 residues. CDR3 amino acids: CASSSKGPGYNEQFF. The CDR3 DNA reads TGTGCCAGCAGCTCCAAGGGCCCGGGGTACAATGAGCAGTTCTTC.

Only one count was recorded for this clone. The chain couples TRBV7-9 to TRBJ1-2, with TRBD1 matching 9 bases. Germline trimming cut 3 bases from V and 6 bases from J; bases unmatched to any gene: 11. Germline loops: CDR1 SEHNR, CDR2 FQNEAQ (reference sequence). The CDR3 is 16 amino acids. The CDR3 DNA sequence: TGTGCCAGCAGCTTTTCTCGCAACCGGGACAGGGATGGCTACACCTTC. It codes for CASSFSRNRDRDGYTF.

The rearrangement uses TRBV10-1 and TRBJ2-1; TRBD2 is a possible D gene (5 bases). Germline assignment: CDR1 WNHNN and CDR2 SYGVQD (reference sequence). V dropped 4 bases and J dropped 6 bases, with 13 bases sitting between them. The CDR3 is 14 residues long. CDR3 residues: CASSAGGRSNEQFF. The CDR3 nucleotides read TGCGCCAGCAGTGCAGGAGGCCGGAGCAATGAGCAGTTCTTC.

The chain recombines TRBV28 with TRBJ1-1; D perhaps matches TRBD1 (5 bases). There are 15 residues in the CDR3. Trimming removed 6 bases from V and 2 bases from J, with 16 bases in between. CDR1 and CDR2 from the germline V gene are MDHEN and SYDVKM. For the CDR3, the DNA is TGTGCCAGCAGCCTCGGGGGGTCCCTAAACACTGAAGCTTTCTTT. Protein: CASSLGGSLNTEAFF.

This clone was seen a single time. The chain carries TRBV5-1 and TRBJ2-2; D gene unclear. CDR3 size: 17 residues. Germline CDR1 and CDR2: SGHRS and YFSETQ. Trimming left V 0 bases short and J 4 bases short, with 16 bases between. CDR3 loop: CASSLAFGRSPTGELFF. CDR3 in DNA: TGCGCCAGCAGCTTGGCCTTCGGCAGGTCCCCCACCGGGGAGCTGTTTTTT. Complete variable domain (other parts from reference TRBV5-1 and TRBJ2-2): KAGVTQTPRYLIKTRGQQVTLSCSPISGHRSVSWYQQTPGQGLQFLFEYFSETQRNKGNFPGRFSGRQFSNSRSEMNVSTLELGDSALYLCASSLAFGRSPTGELFFGEGSRLTVL.

J is TRBJ2-3 and V is TRBV2; 7 nucleotides match TRBD1. After removal of 10 bases from V and 5 bases from J, the junction contained 9 bases not matched to a gene. There are 13 residues in the CDR3. From germline, CDR1 is SNHLY and CDR2 FYNNEI. Here the CDR3 reads CATDREEGDTQYF. CDR3 nucleotides: TGTGCCACAGACAGGGAAGAAGGAGATACGCAGTATTTT.